The clone carrying this TCR beta chain was seen many times. The data were obtained in a study of CD8+CD57+ T cells in acquired aplastic anemia. Profiling of TCR beta VDJ combinations and CDR3 sequences used genomic DNA as template. Using its own MiXCR run on the reads, TCRdb lists one record per CDR3 protein. The sample records around 150,000 distinct CDR3 sequences, roughly 48% being singletons. The specimen was sorted CD4+, CD8+, or CD8+CD57+ T cells (not recorded which) from PBMCs. The receptor was isolated from a human donor in good health.

In DNA, the CDR3 is TGTGCCAGCAGCGTAGGGGGCAGGGGAAGGGCGAACACCGGGGAGCTGTTTTTT. Its protein product is CASSVGGRGRANTGELFF. The chain carries TRBV7-7 and TRBJ2-2; 7 bases line up with TRBD1. Germline V gene lookup returns CDR1 SSHAT and CDR2 FNYEAQ (reference sequence). V shed 5 bases, J shed 0 bases, and the junction held 12 bases outside the gene matches. The CDR3 has 18 residues.